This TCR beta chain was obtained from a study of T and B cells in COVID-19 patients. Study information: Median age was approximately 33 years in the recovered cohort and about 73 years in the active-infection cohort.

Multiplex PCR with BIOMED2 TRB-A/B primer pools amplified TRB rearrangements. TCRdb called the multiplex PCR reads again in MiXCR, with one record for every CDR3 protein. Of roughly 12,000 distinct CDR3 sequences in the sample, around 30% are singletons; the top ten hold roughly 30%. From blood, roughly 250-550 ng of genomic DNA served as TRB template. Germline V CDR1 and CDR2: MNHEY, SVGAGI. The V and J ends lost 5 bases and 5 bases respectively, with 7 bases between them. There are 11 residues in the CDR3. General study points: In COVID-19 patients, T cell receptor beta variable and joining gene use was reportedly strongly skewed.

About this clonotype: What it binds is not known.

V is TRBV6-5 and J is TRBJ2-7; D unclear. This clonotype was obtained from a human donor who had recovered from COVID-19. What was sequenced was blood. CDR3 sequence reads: CASSEYHEQYF. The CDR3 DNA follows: TGTGCCAGCAGTGAGTACCACGAGCAGTACTTC.